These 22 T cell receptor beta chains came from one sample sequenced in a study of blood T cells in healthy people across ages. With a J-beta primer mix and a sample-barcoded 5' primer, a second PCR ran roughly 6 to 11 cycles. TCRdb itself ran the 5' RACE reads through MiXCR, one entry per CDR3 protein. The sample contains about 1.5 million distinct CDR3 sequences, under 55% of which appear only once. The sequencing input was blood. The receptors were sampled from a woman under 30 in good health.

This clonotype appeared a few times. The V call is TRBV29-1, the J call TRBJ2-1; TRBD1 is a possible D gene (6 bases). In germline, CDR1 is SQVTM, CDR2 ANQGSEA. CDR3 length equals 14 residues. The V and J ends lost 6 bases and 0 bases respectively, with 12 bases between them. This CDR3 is CSVTQDSSYNEQFF. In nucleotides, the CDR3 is TGCAGCGTCACACAGGACAGCTCCTACAATGAGCAGTTCTTC.

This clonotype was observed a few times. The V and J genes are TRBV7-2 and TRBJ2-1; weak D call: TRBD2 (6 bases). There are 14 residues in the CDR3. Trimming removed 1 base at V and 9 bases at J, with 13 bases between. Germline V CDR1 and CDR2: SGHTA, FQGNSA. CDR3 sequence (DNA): TGTGCCAGCAGCTTAGTCAGGGACTTGAGTGAGCAGTTCTTC. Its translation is CASSLVRDLSEQFF.

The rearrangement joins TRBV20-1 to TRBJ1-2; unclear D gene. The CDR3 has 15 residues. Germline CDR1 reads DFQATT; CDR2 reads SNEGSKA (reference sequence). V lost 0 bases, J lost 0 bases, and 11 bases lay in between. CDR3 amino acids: CSARDTRLPNYGYTF. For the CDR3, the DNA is TGCAGTGCTAGAGATACGAGGTTACCTAACTATGGCTACACCTTC.

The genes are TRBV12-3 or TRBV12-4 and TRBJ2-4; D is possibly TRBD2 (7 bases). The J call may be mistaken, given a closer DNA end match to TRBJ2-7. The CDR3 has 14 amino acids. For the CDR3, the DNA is TGTGCCAGCAGTGACCCTACAGGGAGGGGCGAGCAGTACTTC. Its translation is CASSDPTGRGEQYF.

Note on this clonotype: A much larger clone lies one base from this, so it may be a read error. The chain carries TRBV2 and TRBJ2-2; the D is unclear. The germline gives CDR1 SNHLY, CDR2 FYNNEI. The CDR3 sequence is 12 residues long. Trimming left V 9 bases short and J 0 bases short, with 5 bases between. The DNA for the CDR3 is TGTGCCAGTGACCCGAACACCGGGGAGCTGTTTTTT. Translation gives CASDPNTGELFF.

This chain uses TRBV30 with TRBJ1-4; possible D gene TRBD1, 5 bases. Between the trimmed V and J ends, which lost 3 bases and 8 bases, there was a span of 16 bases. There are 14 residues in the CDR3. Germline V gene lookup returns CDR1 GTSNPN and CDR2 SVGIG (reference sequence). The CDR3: CAWSLGLAREKLFF. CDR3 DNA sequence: TGTGCCTGGAGCCTGGGACTAGCGCGCGAAAAACTGTTTTTT.

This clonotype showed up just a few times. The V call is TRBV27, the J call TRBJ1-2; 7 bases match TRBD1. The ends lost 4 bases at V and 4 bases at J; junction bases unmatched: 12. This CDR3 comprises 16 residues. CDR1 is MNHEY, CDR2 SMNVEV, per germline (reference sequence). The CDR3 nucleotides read TGTGCCAGCAGTTCCAAGGGGGCGATATTATTCTATGGCTACACCTTC. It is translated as CASSSKGAILFYGYTF.

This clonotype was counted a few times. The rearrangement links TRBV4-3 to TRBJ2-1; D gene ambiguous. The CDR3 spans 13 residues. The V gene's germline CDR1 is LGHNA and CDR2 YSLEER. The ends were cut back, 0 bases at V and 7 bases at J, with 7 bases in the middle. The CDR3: CASSQEYWNEQFF. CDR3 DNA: TGCGCCAGCAGCCAAGAGTACTGGAATGAGCAGTTCTTC.

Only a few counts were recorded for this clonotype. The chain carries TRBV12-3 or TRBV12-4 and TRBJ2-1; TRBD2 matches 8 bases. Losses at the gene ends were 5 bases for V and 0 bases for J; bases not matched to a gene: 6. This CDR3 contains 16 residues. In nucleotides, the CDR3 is TGTGCCAGCAGTCTTACTAGCGGTTACTCCTACAATGAGCAGTTCTTC. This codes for CASSLTSGYSYNEQFF.

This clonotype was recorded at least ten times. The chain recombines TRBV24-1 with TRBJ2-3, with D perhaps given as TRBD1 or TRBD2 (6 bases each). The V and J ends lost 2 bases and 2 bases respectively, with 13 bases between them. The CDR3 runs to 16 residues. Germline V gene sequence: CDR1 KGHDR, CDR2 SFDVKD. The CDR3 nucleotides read TGTGCCACCAGTGATTATAGGGCGGGACACACAGATACGCAGTATTTT. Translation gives CATSDYRAGHTDTQYF.

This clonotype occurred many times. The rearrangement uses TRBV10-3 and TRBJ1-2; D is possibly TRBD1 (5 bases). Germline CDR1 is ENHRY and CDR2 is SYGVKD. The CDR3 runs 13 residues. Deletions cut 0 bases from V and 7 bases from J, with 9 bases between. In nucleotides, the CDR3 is TGTGCCATCAGTGAGTCGAGACAGATTGGCTACACCTTC. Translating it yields CAISESRQIGYTF.

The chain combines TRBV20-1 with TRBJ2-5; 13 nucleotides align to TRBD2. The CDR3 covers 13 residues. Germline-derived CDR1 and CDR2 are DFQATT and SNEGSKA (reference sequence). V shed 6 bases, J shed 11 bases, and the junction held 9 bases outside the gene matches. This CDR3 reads CSARTSGGNEQYF. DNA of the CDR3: TGCAGTGCGCGGACTAGCGGGGGCAATGAGCAGTACTTC.

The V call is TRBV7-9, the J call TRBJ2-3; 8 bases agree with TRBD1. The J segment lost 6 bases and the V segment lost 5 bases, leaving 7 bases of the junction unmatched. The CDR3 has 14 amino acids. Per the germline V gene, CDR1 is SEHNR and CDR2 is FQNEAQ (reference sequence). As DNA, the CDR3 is TGTGCCAGCAGCCAACAGGGGGGATGGGATACGCAGTATTTT. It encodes CASSQQGGWDTQYF.

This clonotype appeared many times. CDR3 in amino acids: CASSLGLTYEQYF. The CDR3 DNA follows: TGTGCCAGCAGTTTAGGCCTAACCTACGAGCAGTACTTC. V and J are TRBV27 and TRBJ2-7; D uncertain. CDR3 size: 13 residues. Germline V lookup: CDR1 MNHEY, CDR2 SMNVEV (reference sequence). Trimming took 2 bases from V and 2 from J, leaving 7 bases between them.

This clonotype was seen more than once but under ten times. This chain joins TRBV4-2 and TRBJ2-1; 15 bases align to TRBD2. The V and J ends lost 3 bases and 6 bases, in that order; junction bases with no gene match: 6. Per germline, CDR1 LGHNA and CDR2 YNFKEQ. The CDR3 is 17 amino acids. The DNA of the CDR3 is TGTGCCAGCAGCCACGGACTAGCGGGAGGGCCTGTCAATGAGCAGTTCTTC. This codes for CASSHGLAGGPVNEQFF.

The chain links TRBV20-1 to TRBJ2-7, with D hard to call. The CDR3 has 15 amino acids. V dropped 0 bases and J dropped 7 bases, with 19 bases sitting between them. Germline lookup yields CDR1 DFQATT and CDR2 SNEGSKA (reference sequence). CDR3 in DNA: TGCAGTGCTAGAGACCGGGCCCCCACGATCGATGAGCAGTACTTC. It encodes CSARDRAPTIDEQYF.

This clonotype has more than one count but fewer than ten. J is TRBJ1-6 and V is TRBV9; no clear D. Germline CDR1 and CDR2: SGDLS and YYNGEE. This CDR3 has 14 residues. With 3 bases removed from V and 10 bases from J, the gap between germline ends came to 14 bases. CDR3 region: CASSAGGVGSPLHF. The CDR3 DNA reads TGTGCCAGCAGCGCCGGCGGGGTGGGCTCACCCCTCCACTTT. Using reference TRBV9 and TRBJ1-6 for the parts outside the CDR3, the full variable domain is DSGVTQTPKHLITATGQRVTLRCSPRSGDLSVYWYQQSLDQGLQFLIQYYNGEERAKGNILERFSAQQFPDLHSELNLSSLELGDSALYFCASSAGGVGSPLHFGNGTRLTVT.

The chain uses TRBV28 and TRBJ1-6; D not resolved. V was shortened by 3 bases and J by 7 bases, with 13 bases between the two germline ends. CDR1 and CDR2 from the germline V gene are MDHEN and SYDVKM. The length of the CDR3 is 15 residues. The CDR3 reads CASSFRDRGNSPLHF. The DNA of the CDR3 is TGTGCCAGCAGTTTTCGGGATCGAGGCAATTCACCCCTCCACTTT.

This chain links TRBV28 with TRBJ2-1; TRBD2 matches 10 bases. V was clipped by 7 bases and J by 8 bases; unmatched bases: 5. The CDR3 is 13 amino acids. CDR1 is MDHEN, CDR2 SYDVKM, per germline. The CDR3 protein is CASNLAGVDEQFF. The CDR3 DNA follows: TGTGCCAGCAACCTAGCGGGAGTTGATGAGCAGTTCTTC.

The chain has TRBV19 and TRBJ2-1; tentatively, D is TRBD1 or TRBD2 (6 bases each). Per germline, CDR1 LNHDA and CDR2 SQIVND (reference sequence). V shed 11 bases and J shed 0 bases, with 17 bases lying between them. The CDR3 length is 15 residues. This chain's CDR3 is CARTLATGSYNEQFF. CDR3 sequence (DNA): TGTGCCCGTACCCTAGCGACAGGCTCCTACAATGAGCAGTTCTTC. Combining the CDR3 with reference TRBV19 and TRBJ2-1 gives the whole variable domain DGGITQSPKYLFRKEGQNVTLSCEQNLNHDAMYWYRQDPGQGLRLIYYSQIVNDFQKGDIAEGYSVSREKKESFPLTVTSAQKNPTAFYLCARTLATGSYNEQFFGPGTRLTVL.

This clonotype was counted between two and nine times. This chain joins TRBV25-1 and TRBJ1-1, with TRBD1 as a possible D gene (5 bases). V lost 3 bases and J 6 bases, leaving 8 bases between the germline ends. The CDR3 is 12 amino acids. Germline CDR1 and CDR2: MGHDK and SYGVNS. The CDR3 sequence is CASSDGGSEAFF. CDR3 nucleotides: TGTGCCAGCAGTGACGGGGGATCTGAAGCTTTCTTT.

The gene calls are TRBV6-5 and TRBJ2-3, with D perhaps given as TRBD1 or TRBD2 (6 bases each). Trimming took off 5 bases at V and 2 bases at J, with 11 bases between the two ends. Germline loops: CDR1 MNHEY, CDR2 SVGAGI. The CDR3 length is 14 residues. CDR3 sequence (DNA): TGTGCCAGCAGTAAGGGGGGAGTCACAGATACGCAGTATTTT. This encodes CASSKGGVTDTQYF.